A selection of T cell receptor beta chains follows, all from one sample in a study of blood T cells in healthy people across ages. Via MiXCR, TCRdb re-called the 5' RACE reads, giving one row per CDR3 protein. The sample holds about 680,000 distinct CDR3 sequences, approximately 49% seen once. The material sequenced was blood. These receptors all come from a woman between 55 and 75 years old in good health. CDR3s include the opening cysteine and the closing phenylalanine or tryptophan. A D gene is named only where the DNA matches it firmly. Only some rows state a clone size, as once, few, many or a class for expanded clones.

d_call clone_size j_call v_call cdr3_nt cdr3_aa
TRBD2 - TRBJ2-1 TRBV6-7 TGTGCCAGCAGCTCGACCTTAGGACTAGCGGGAGAAGTATACAATGAGCAGTTCTTC CASSSTLGLAGEVYNEQFF
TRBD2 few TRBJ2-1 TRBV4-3 TGCGCCAGCAGCCAAGATCTAACTAGCGGGTACTCCTACAATGAGCAGTTCTTC CASSQDLTSGYSYNEQFF
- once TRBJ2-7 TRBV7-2 TGTGCCAGCAGCTTACGGTTAGGGTTCCCTTCCTACGAGCAGTACTTC CASSLRLGFPSYEQYF
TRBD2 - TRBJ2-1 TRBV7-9 TGTGCCAGTAGCTTATTTGGACTAGCGGGAGTGAATGAGCAGTTCTTC CASSLFGLAGVNEQFF
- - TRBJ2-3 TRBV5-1 TGCGCCAGCAGCTTGGTAGGGGGTCAGTGGGGGGATACGCAGTATTTT CASSLVGGQWGDTQYF
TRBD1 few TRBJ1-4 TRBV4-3 TGCGCCAGCAGCCAAGAGTGGGACAGGGCGAATGAAAAACTGTTTTTT CASSQEWDRANEKLFF
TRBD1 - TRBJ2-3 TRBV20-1 TGCAGTGGTATCGGACAGGGGGGCACAGATACGCAGTATTTT CSGIGQGGTDTQYF
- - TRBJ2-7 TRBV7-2 TGTGCCAGCAGCTGGGCCCCCCAACCCGGCGAGCAGTACTTC CASSWAPQPGEQYF
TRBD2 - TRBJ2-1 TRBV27 TGTGCCAGCAGTTGGGTAGCGGGGGCCAGCTCCTACAATGAGCAGTTCTTC CASSWVAGASSYNEQFF
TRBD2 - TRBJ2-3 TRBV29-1 TGCAGCGTACAAGGAAAGACTAGCGGGAGCACAGATACGCAGTATTTT CSVQGKTSGSTDTQYF
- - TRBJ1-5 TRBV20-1 TGCAGTGCTAGAGATCAGGGAGGGGGGTGGAATCAGCCCCAGCATTTT CSARDQGGGWNQPQHF
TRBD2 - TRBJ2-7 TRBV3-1 TGTGCCAGCAGCCCAAGGACTAGCGGGAGAATGTCCTACGAGCAGTACTTC CASSPRTSGRMSYEQYF
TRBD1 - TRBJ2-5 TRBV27 TGTGCCAGCAGTTCCTGGACAGGCCAAGAGACCCAGTACTTC CASSSWTGQETQYF
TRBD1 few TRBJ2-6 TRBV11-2 TGTGCCAGCAGCTTAAATCGAAGACGGGACAGGGGATCTTCTGGGGCCAACGTCCTGACTTTC CASSLNRRRDRGSSGANVLTF
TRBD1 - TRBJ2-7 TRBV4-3 TGCGCCAGCAGCCAAGACGGGACAGGGGGCATAGATGAGCAGTACTTC CASSQDGTGGIDEQYF
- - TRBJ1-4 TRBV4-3 TGCGCCAGCAGCCAATCACGACAGGCTAATAAAAAACTGTTTTTT CASSQSRQANKKLFF
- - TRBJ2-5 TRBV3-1 TGTGCCAGCAGCCAAGGGACGTCTGAGACCCAGTACTTC CASSQGTSETQYF
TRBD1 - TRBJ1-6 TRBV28 TGTGCCAGCAGACCCCTAAAGACAGGGGGGAATTCACCCCTCCACTTT CASRPLKTGGNSPLHF
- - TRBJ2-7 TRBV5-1 TGCGCCAGCAGCGCCGTACTGTCAGGTGAGCAGTACTTC CASSAVLSGEQYF
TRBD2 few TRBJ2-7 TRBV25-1 TGTGCCAGCAGTGAAGCCACTTCGACTAGCGGGAGCTACGAGCAGTACTTC CASSEATSTSGSYEQYF
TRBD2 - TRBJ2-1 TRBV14 TGTGCCAGCAGCCAAGGACTAGCGGGCGTACAGTTCTTC CASSQGLAGVQFF